What follows is one T cell receptor (beta chain) and its context. Its antigen is as yet unknown. Autoimmune disease history or systemic immunosuppression led to patients being barred. This sample was taken from a study of OX40 agonist ivuxolimab in advanced cancers. Study summary: Partial responses occurred in Three dose-escalation patients, one with hepatocellular carcinoma and two with cutaneous melanoma.

Findings and caveats of the study: In the 0.1 to 3.0 mg/kg range, CD4+ and CD8+ blood T cells had expanded clonally by week 6.

Profiled with immunoSEQ multiplex PCR; TCRdb holds only in-frame clones, not every one. The data hold about 53,000 clones, with approximately 91% observed a single time. The ends were cut back, 0 bases at V and 2 bases at J, with 3 bases in the middle. CDR3 length equals 12 residues. Germline V gives CDR1 SQVTM, CDR2 ANQGSEA. Specimen: CD4+ or CD8+ T cells sorted from blood, collected in a trial of the OX40 agonist ivuxolimab. The V call is TRBV29-1, the J call TRBJ2-3; D remains ambiguous. This TCR came from an adult with an advanced solid tumor such as melanoma, head and neck, liver or kidney cancer. The CDR3 loop is CSVEEATDTQYF. The CDR3 nucleotides are TGCAGCGTTGAAGAGGCCACAGATACGCAGTATTTT.